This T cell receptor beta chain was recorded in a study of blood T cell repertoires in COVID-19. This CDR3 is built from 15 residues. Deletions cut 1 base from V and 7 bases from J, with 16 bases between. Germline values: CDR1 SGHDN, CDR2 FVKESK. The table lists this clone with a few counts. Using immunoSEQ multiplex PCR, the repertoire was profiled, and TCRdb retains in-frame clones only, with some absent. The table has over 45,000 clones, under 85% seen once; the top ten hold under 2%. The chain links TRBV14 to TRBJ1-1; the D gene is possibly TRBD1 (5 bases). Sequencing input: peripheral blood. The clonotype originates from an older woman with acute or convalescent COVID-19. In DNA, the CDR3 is TGTGCCAGCAGCCAAGTGGGTCCCCAGGACAATGAAGCTTTCTTT. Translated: CASSQVGPQDNEAFF.